This paragraph covers one T cell receptor beta chain sequence. This CDR3 is also generated by other DNA sequences in the sample. The record originates from a study of brain metastases from non-small cell lung cancer. Profiling relied on immunoSEQ multiplex PCR, and the TCRdb table lists in-frame clones only, not all of them. The sample includes 430 or so clones, roughly four fifths seen only once; the top ten take 20%. Trimming took off 4 bases at V and 4 bases at J, with 13 bases between the two ends. Germline V CDR1 and CDR2: SGHNT, YYREEE (reference sequence). The length of the CDR3 is 14 residues.

This sequence was found in a donor over 35 with non-small cell lung cancer. Input material: tissue from a brain metastasis. The chain is built from TRBV5-4 and TRBJ2-3; the D gene could be TRBD1 or TRBD2 (5 bases each). Here the CDR3 DNA reads TGTGCCAGCAGCGGAATGGGACCTCCAGATACGCAGTATTTT. It translates to CASSGMGPPDTQYF.